Sequencing of this TCR beta chain was carried out in a study of B cell selection in AIRE deficiency. The V gene's germline CDR1 is SGHVS and CDR2 FNYEAQ. The CDR3 totals 12 residues. Trimming took off 4 bases at V and 0 bases at J, with 4 bases between the two ends. The regulatory T cell sort gate was CD4+CD25hiCD127low/negative. Controls came from healthy donors unrelated to patients. Details on this clone: Its antigen is as yet unknown.

Libraries were prepared by immunoSEQ multiplex PCR; TCRdb keeps only in-frame clonotypes and omits some of them. The sample has about 18,000 clones, about 92% seen once. Findings and caveats of the study: Patient Tconv cells held about 28% of Treg sequences shared by healthy donors. Shared Treg sequences had shorter CDR3s, biased toward rearrangements with few non-templated insertions.

Input material: CD4+CD25+ Tregs sorted from PBMCs. The chain uses TRBV7-6 and TRBJ2-7; D not certain. The receptor comes from a human donor in good health. For the CDR3, the DNA is TGTGCCAGCAGCTCCTCCTCCTACGAGCAGTACTTC. Amino acid sequence: CASSSSSYEQYF.